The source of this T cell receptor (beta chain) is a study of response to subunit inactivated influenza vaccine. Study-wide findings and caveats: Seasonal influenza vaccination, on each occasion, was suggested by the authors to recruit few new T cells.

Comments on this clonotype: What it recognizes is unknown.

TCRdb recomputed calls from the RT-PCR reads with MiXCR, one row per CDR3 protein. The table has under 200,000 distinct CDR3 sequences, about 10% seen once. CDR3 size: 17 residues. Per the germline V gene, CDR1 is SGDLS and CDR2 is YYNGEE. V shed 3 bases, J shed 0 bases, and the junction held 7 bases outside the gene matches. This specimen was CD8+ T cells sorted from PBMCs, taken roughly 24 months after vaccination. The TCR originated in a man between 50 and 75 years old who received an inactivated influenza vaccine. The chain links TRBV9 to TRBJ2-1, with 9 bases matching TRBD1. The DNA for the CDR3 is TGTGCCAGCAGCGCCGGACAGGGGCTTGTCTCCTACAATGAGCAGTTCTTC. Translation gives CASSAGQGLVSYNEQFF.